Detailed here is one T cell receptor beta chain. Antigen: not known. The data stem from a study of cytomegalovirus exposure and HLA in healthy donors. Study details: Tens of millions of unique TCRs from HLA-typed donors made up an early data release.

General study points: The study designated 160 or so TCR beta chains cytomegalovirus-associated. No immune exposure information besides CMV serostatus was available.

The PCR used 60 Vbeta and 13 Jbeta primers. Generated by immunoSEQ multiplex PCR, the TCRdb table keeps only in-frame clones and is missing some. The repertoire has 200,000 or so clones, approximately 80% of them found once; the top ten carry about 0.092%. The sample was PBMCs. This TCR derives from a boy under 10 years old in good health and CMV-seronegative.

Written as DNA, the CDR3 is TGTGCCAGCAGCTTAGTGGCACAGGGTAATTCACCCCTCCACTTT. Amino acid sequence: CASSLVAQGNSPLHF. The chain recombines TRBV7-2 with TRBJ1-6, with D possibly being TRBD1 (6 bases). CDR3 length equals 15 residues. In germline, CDR1 is SGHTA, CDR2 FQGNSA. V dropped 1 base and J dropped 6 bases, with 10 bases sitting between them.